The clone carrying this TCR beta chain was observed a handful of times. Its antigen remains unidentified. This entry is derived from a study of response to subunit inactivated influenza vaccine. TCRdb reprocessed the RT-PCR reads with MiXCR, giving one entry per CDR3 protein. Here the sample spans hundreds of thousands of distinct CDR3 sequences, 15% to 19% being singletons. Trimming took off 0 bases at V and 7 bases at J, with 13 bases between the two ends. Germline V gene data show CDR1 as DFQATT and CDR2 as SNEGSKA (reference sequence). This CDR3 is built from 15 residues. Points from the study as a whole: The authors proposed limited new T cell recruitment per seasonal influenza vaccination.

Source: PBMCs from blood, taken about 12 days after vaccination. The receptor was derived from a man aged 50 to 59 who received an inactivated influenza vaccine. V and J are TRBV20-1 and TRBJ1-6; perhaps TRBD1 as D (5 bases). The CDR3 DNA reads as TGCAGTGCTAGAGAAAAGACAGCGGCAAATTCACCCCTCCACTTT. This translates into CSAREKTAANSPLHF.